What follows is one T cell receptor beta chain and its context. What it binds is unknown. CDR3 size: 14 residues. Germline CDR1 is SNHLY and CDR2 is FYNNEI. The J segment lost 1 base and the V segment lost 6 bases, leaving 4 bases of the junction unmatched. This sample was included in a study of post-analysis software for immune sequencing data. Across the whole study: The courses of disease that were included comprised relapsing-remitting, secondary progressive and progressive-relapsing multiple sclerosis. The study's findings and limits: The study found significantly lower normalized Chao1 diversity in multiple sclerosis patients than in controls. Patients had higher frequencies than controls of roughly five TRBV segments, including TRBV5-6, TRBV5-1 and TRBV20-1.

Libraries were made from TCR beta cDNA, and they carried unique molecular identifiers. Once roughly 1 to 10 million T cells were used, approximately 520,000 cDNA molecules resulted. TCRdb re-called the PCR reads through MiXCR, storing one row per CDR3 protein. Of around 700,000 distinct CDR3 sequences in the sample, 59% were seen once. The clonotype was recovered from a girl aged 2 to 9 with multiple sclerosis. The sequencing input was blood. The chain joins TRBV2 to TRBJ2-7; TRBD2 matches at 9 bases. The CDR3 DNA is TGTGCCAGCAGGGGACTAGCTCCTTCCTACGAGCAGTACTTC. Translating gives CASRGLAPSYEQYF.